The 9 T cell receptor beta chains reported below all come from one sample, sequenced in a study of blood T cell repertoires in COVID-19. Here immunoSEQ multiplex PCR was the method, and the copy in TCRdb shows in-frame clones only, minus some. The table lists about 120,000 clones, 79% of them singletons. Sequenced material: peripheral blood. These receptors all come from a woman aged 80 or over with acute or convalescent COVID-19.

This chain connects TRBV24-1 to TRBJ1-5; 8 bases fit TRBD1. J lost 6 bases, V lost 2 bases, and 5 bases had no gene match. The CDR3 consists of 15 residues. Germline CDR1 is KGHDR and CDR2 is SFDVKD. In DNA, the CDR3 is TGTGCCACCAGTGATTCTCGACAGGGGATTCAGCCCCAGCATTTT. Translated, it gives CATSDSRQGIQPQHF.

The gene calls are TRBV12-3 or TRBV12-4 and TRBJ1-2; 7 bases align to TRBD1. V gave up 5 bases and J gave up 8 bases; unmatched junction bases: 5. The CDR3 runs to 12 residues. In nucleotides, the CDR3 is TGTGCCAGCAGTGACAGGGACCGGGGCTACACCTTC. It yields the protein CASSDRDRGYTF.

The count of this clone is one. This sequence joins TRBV28 and TRBJ1-6; D may be TRBD1 (5 bases). CDR3 size: 13 residues. The germline V and J ends were trimmed by 8 bases and 10 bases, with 15 bases remaining between them. Germline loops: CDR1 MDHEN, CDR2 SYDVKM. CDR3 in amino acids: CASDRRVGSPLHF. The CDR3 nucleotides are TGTGCCAGCGATCGCAGGGTGGGGTCACCCCTCCACTTT.

The rearrangement joins TRBV4-3 to TRBJ2-3; a possible D gene is TRBD2 (6 bases). The V gene's germline CDR1 is LGHNA and CDR2 YSLEER. The CDR3 is made up of 16 amino acids. Trimming shortened V by 2 bases and J by 4 bases, and 16 bases separated the two germline ends. CDR3 region: CASSQLVGGAPDTQYF. The CDR3 DNA reads as TGCGCCAGCAGCCAACTTGTAGGAGGGGCCCCAGATACGCAGTATTTT.

This CDR3 is CASSLSRLAGGYEQYF. The CDR3 nucleotides are TGTGCCAGCAGTTTATCCCGACTAGCGGGAGGATACGAGCAGTACTTC. V and J are TRBV6-5 and TRBJ2-7, with TRBD2 matching over 13 bases. This CDR3 has 16 residues. CDR1 is MNHEY and CDR2 is SVGAGI in the germline V gene. Trimming at V came to 4 bases and at J to 4 bases, leaving 7 bases not matched to a gene.

The V call is TRBV6-5, the J call TRBJ1-2, with 8 bases that match TRBD1. The CDR3 length is 14 residues. Trimming at V came to 4 bases and at J to 1 base, leaving 2 bases not matched to a gene. Germline V gene sequence: CDR1 MNHEY, CDR2 SVGAGI. The CDR3 loop is CASSWTGNNYGYTF. CDR3 nucleotides: TGTGCCAGCAGTTGGACAGGGAATAACTATGGCTACACCTTC.

The rearrangement joins TRBV10-3 to TRBJ1-6; the D gene is possibly TRBD1 (5 bases). The CDR3 contains 13 residues. The V and J ends lost 3 bases and 10 bases respectively, with 10 bases between them. Looked up from germline, CDR1 is ENHRY and CDR2 is SYGVKD. The DNA of the CDR3 is TGTGCCATCAGTGAAGGGGAGGCATCACCCCTCCACTTT. Protein sequence: CAISEGEASPLHF.

The chain is built from TRBV27 and TRBJ1-2; TRBD1 agrees at 7 bases. V gave up 5 bases and J gave up 8 bases; unmatched junction bases: 11. CDR1 is MNHEY and CDR2 is SMNVEV in the germline V gene (reference sequence). The CDR3 loop spans 14 amino acids. CDR3 sequence reads: CASSPYDRVPGYTF. The DNA for the CDR3 is TGTGCCAGCAGTCCTTATGACAGGGTTCCCGGCTACACCTTC.

This clone was counted between two and nine times. This sequence joins TRBV12-2 and TRBJ2-4; TRBD2, the table's D call, was not compared with the DNA. TRBV12-2 is recorded as a pseudogene. CDR3 length: 17 residues. This chain's CDR3 is CASRLALLRLAKNIQYF. CDR3 nucleotides: TGTGCAAGTCGCTTAGCTTTGTTACGACTAGCCAAAAACATTCAGTACTTC.